These T cell receptor beta chains were read from a single sample in a study of cytomegalovirus exposure and HLA in healthy donors. Profiled with immunoSEQ multiplex PCR; TCRdb holds only in-frame clones, not every one. The data contain tens of thousands of clones, roughly four fifths of them singletons. The sequencing input was PBMCs. These receptors came from a man aged 25 to 40 in good health and CMV-seronegative. Each CDR3 is given without its conserved first and last residue.

>TRBJ1-1|TRBV7-9
SSSFPGWNTEAF
>TRBJ2-7|TRBV7-9
ASSRSGGAPYEQY
>TRBJ1-2|TRBV19
ASSIDQAGAGYT
>TRBJ1-4|TRBV6-1
ASSEGVSGSAANEKLF
>TRBJ1-4|TRBV2
ASSLELQVNGEKLF
>TRBJ1-5|TRBV19
ASSLEGSNQPQH
>TRBJ2-7|TRBV6-6
ASSYSFTDYEQY
>TRBJ1-5|TRBV7-8
ASSLAEQGRYSNQPQH
>TRBJ1-1|TRBV6-1
ASSVRTGGQTEAF
>TRBJ1-2|TRBV7-8
ASSLVYGVADYGYT
>TRBJ2-3|TRBV7-9
ASSLATGITDTQY
>TRBJ1-3|TRBV5-1
ASSPMAGVLSGNTIY
>TRBJ1-4|TRBV9
ASSVGPKAEWRDEKLF
>TRBJ2-7|TRBV5-4
ASRDYIIGTGTQVYEQY
>TRBJ1-1|TRBV7-3
ASSPRQGGTEAF
>TRBJ2-5|TRBV15
ATTRGTGIGETQY
>TRBJ1-4|TRBV9
ASSVDRNHNEKLF
>TRBJ1-1|TRBV7-2
ASSPLASRGAEAF
>TRBJ2-7|TRBV18
ASSRLKQGARYEQY